The clone carrying this T cell receptor (beta chain) was seen at least ten times. This CDR3 has 15 residues. After removal of 6 bases from V and 8 bases from J, the junction contained 11 bases not matched to a gene. Germline lookup yields CDR1 LNHDA and CDR2 SQIVND (reference sequence). The data were taken from a study of blood T cell repertoires in COVID-19. Profiling relied on immunoSEQ multiplex PCR, and the TCRdb table lists in-frame clones only, not all of them. The data contain 150,000 to 170,000 clones, about 88% of them singletons. Participant-given clinical history determined each cohort assignment.

J is TRBJ1-5 and V is TRBV19; 9 bases line up with TRBD1. This sequence originates from a man over 45 who had recovered from COVID-19. The sample taken for sequencing was PBMCs or T cells enriched from blood (not recorded which). The CDR3 loop is CASSAGTGSGKPQHF. The CDR3 DNA sequence: TGTGCCAGTAGCGCCGGGACAGGGAGTGGGAAGCCCCAGCATTTT. Based on the CDR3 plus reference TRBV19 and TRBJ1-5, the full variable domain is DGGITQSPKYLFRKEGQNVTLSCEQNLNHDAMYWYRQDPGQGLRLIYYSQIVNDFQKGDIAEGYSVSREKKESFPLTVTSAQKNPTAFYLCASSAGTGSGKPQHFGDGTRLSIL.